This T cell receptor beta chain was retrieved from a study of OX40 agonist ivuxolimab in advanced cancers. Study at large: The group had a mean age of about 60 years, ranged from roughly 23 to 85, and was around 82% male.

Repertoires were generated with immunoSEQ multiplex PCR, while TCRdb's copy carries only in-frame clones and drops some. The table has approximately 73,000 clones, roughly 89% seen once. This clone was observed a single time. The source material was CD4+ or CD8+ T cells sorted from blood, sampled in a trial of the OX40 agonist ivuxolimab. The receptor was isolated from an adult with an advanced solid tumor such as melanoma, head and neck, liver or kidney cancer.

The CDR3 sequence: CASSFRGYTQYF. The DNA for the CDR3 is TGCGCCAGCAGCTTCCGAGGGTATACGCAGTATTTT. This rearrangement joins TRBV5-1 to TRBJ2-3; a possible D gene is TRBD2 (5 bases). This CDR3 is built from 12 residues. The germline V and J ends were trimmed by 2 bases and 7 bases, with 8 bases remaining between them. CDR1 and CDR2 (germline): SGHRS, YFSETQ. Together with reference TRBV5-1 and TRBJ2-3, the CDR3 gives the full variable domain: KAGVTQTPRYLIKTRGQQVTLSCSPISGHRSVSWYQQTPGQGLQFLFEYFSETQRNKGNFPGRFSGRQFSNSRSEMNVSTLELGDSALYLCASSFRGYTQYFGPGTRLTVL.